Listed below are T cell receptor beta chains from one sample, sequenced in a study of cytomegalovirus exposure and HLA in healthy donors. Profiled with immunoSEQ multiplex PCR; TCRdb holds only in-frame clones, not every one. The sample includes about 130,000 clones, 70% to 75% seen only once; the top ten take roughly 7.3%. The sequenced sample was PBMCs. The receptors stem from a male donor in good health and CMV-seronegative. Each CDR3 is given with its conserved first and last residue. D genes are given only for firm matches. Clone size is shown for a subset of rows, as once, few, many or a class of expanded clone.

TGTGCCAGCAGCTTGGATCGAGCGGGGGGGCCCCTGGAGACCCAGTACTTC CASSLDRAGGPLETQYF - TRBD2 TRBJ2-5 TRBV5-4
TGCGCCAGCAGAGATATGACAGGGGATGGCTACACCTTC CASRDMTGDGYTF - TRBD1 TRBJ1-2 TRBV10-2
TGCGCCAGCAGAAGGGGCGAGGACACCGGGGAGCTGTTTTTT CASRRGEDTGELFF - - TRBJ2-2 TRBV4-1
TGTGCCATCGGCGTCTCGGGAGGCCCAGATACGCAGTATTTT CAIGVSGGPDTQYF - TRBD2 TRBJ2-3 TRBV10-3
TGTGCCAGCACTCCCCGGGGGACTAGCGGGAGCCCAGAGACCCAGTACTTC CASTPRGTSGSPETQYF few TRBD2 TRBJ2-5 TRBV27
TGCGCCAGCAGCCAAGCAGGGTACTATGGCTACACCTTC CASSQAGYYGYTF - - TRBJ1-2 TRBV4-3
TGTGCCAGCAGCTTAGATGGGGCAGGGGGCGCGGATGGCTACACCTTC CASSLDGAGGADGYTF - TRBD1 TRBJ1-2 TRBV7-6
TGTGCCACCAGAGCGGACAGGGGTTCCTACGAGCAGTACTTC CATRADRGSYEQYF - TRBD1 TRBJ2-7 TRBV15
TGTGCCTGGAGCCCCACAAGGAACACTGAAGCTTTCTTT CAWSPTRNTEAFF - - TRBJ1-1 TRBV30
TGTGCCAGCAGCCCGGGCCTCCGGGAGGCCAATCAGCCCCAGCATTTT CASSPGLREANQPQHF - - TRBJ1-5 TRBV6-6
TGTGCCAGCAGCGTCGGACTAGGTCCGCAGTATTTT CASSVGLGPQYF - TRBD2 TRBJ2-3 TRBV7-9
TGCGCCAGCAGCCAATCCGGGACAGGGGCCTACAATGAGCAGTTCTTC CASSQSGTGAYNEQFF - TRBD1 TRBJ2-1 TRBV4-3
TGTGCCACCTACAGGGGAGACACTGAAGCTTTCTTT CATYRGDTEAFF - TRBD1 TRBJ1-1 TRBV5-6
TGCGCCAGCAGCGGATCGGGGGGGTTATGGGAGACCCAGTACTTC CASSGSGGLWETQYF few TRBD2 TRBJ2-5 TRBV5-1
TGTGCCAGTAGTATTCAGGGGACAGCCTACGAGCAGTACTTC CASSIQGTAYEQYF few TRBD1 TRBJ2-7 TRBV19
TGTGCCAGCAGTTTCTTTGGGCGGGGATTTGGGGGCAATGAGCAGTTCTTC CASSFFGRGFGGNEQFF - - TRBJ2-1 TRBV27
TGTGCCAGCAGTTTGGGCTTTTCTCCCAGCACAGATACGCAGTATTTT CASSLGFSPSTDTQYF - - TRBJ2-3 TRBV6-5
TGCGCCAGCAGCCAGTACAGGAGAGAAGCTTTCTTT CASSQYRREAFF - - TRBJ1-1 TRBV4-1
TGTGCCAGCAGCTTCTTCACCGACGGAGCGGATTCTTTCAACACCGGGGAGCTGTTTTTT CASSFFTDGADSFNTGELFF - - TRBJ2-2 TRBV5-8
TGCGCCAGCAGCCAAGTAGCGGCAGAAAATCAGCCCCAGCATTTT CASSQVAAENQPQHF - - TRBJ1-5 TRBV4-1
TGTGCCAGCAGCTCCATCCAGCGGCCATTTGAGCAGTACTTC CASSSIQRPFEQYF - - TRBJ2-7 TRBV11-2
TGTGCCAGCAGCTTTTCAGGGGCCGAAGCTTTCTTT CASSFSGAEAFF - - TRBJ1-1 TRBV7-2
TGCAGCGTGCTAACCGGGACTACAATTTACGAGCAGTACTTC CSVLTGTTIYEQYF few TRBD2 TRBJ2-7 TRBV29-1
TGTGCCAGCAGCGGTTCAGGGCAGAGACCCTACAATGAGCAGTTCTTC CASSGSGQRPYNEQFF few - TRBJ2-1 TRBV9
TGTGCCAGCAGTTACGACAGGGTTAACTACACCTTC CASSYDRVNYTF - TRBD1 TRBJ1-2 TRBV6-5
TGTGCCAGCAGCGACAGACTAGCGGGAGGCAATGAGCAGTTCTTC CASSDRLAGGNEQFF few TRBD2 TRBJ2-1 TRBV7-6
TGTGCCAGCAGCTTTGGTGGGGGGGGCTACACTGAAGCTTTCTTT CASSFGGGGYTEAFF once - TRBJ1-1 TRBV7-2
TGTGCCAGCAGCCCGGACAGGGAATCACTGTTTTTT CASSPDRESLFF - TRBD1 TRBJ1-4 TRBV28
TGTGCCAGCAGTTTACAGGGGGCTTACGGCAATCAGCCCCAGCATTTT CASSLQGAYGNQPQHF - TRBD1 TRBJ1-5 TRBV6-6
TGTGCCAGCAGCTTATTGGGCAGACAAGAGACCCAGTACTTC CASSLLGRQETQYF few - TRBJ2-5 TRBV7-2
TGCAGCGTTTGCCCCCCTTTGGACGGACAGAGGTACGAGCAGTACTTC CSVCPPLDGQRYEQYF - - TRBJ2-7 TRBV29-1
TGTGCCAGCAGTGAACCGGGAAACATTCAGTACTTC CASSEPGNIQYF - - TRBJ2-4 TRBV6-1
TGTGCCAGCAGCCCTTATGGAGACTTACTAGCCAAAAACATTCAGTACTTC CASSPYGDLLAKNIQYF few - TRBJ2-4 TRBV9
TGTGCCAGTCAATACAGCACGGGAGGCCGGAACACCGGGGAGCTGTTTTTT CASQYSTGGRNTGELFF - TRBD2 TRBJ2-2 TRBV19
TGTGCCAGCAGCTTCCGTGGACAGGTTGTATTGGAGACCCAGTACTTC CASSFRGQVVLETQYF few TRBD1 TRBJ2-5 TRBV7-2
TGTGCCAGCAGGGAGACTAGCGGGAGGGGCTGGGAGCAGTACTTC CASRETSGRGWEQYF - TRBD2 TRBJ2-7 TRBV28